These 15 T cell receptor beta chains were sequenced from one sample in a study of T cell clones after liver transplantation. The repertoire was sequenced with immunoSEQ multiplex PCR; TCRdb's copy has only in-frame clones and lacks some. There are under 55,000 clones in the sample; just over 85% occur only once, and 2% to 2.5% lies in the top ten. The material was CD4+ T cells from blood, obtained 24 months after liver transplant. These receptors were obtained from a human patient who received a liver transplant. Some T cells here may be from the graft donor.

The chain uses TRBV18 and TRBJ2-1; TRBD1 might be the D (5 bases). The CDR3 has 17 residues. The V gene's germline CDR1 is KGHSH and CDR2 LQKENI. Trimming shortened V by 1 base and J by 2 bases, and 15 bases separated the two germline ends. For the CDR3, the DNA is TGTGCCAGCTCACCACAATCTCTCAGGGTCCCCTACAATGAGCAGTTCTTC. Protein sequence: CASSPQSLRVPYNEQFF. The variable domain in full, with the rest retrieved from reference TRBV18 and TRBJ2-1, is NAGVMQNPRHLVRRRGQEARLRCSPMKGHSHVYWYRQLPEEGLKFMVYLQKENIIDESGMPKERFSAEFPKEGPSILRIQQVVRGDSAAYFCASSPQSLRVPYNEQFFGPGTRLTVL.

The genes are TRBV4-2 and TRBJ2-7; unclear D gene. The CDR3 length is 16 residues. The V gene's germline CDR1 is LGHNA and CDR2 YNFKEQ. Trimming removed 2 bases from V and 2 bases from J, with 16 bases in between. The CDR3 DNA follows: TGTGCCAGCAGCCAAAGTACCGGTTACACTCCCTACGAGCAGTACTTC. Translation gives CASSQSTGYTPYEQYF.

This clone was seen just once. The chain combines TRBV5-1 with TRBJ1-2, with D unresolved. This CDR3 has 14 residues. V lost 3 bases to trimming and J lost 0 bases, with 9 bases between them. CDR1 is SGHRS and CDR2 is YFSETQ in the germline V gene. CDR3 nucleotides: TGCGCCAGCAGCTCTACACAAGCTAACTATGGCTACACCTTC. This translates into CASSSTQANYGYTF.

V and J are TRBV6-1 and TRBJ2-1, with D perhaps TRBD2 (5 bases). With 5 bases removed from V and 15 bases from J, the gap between germline ends came to 17 bases. The CDR3 runs 12 residues. Germline values: CDR1 MNHNS, CDR2 SASEGT. CDR3 loop: CASSFAGRSGFF. The CDR3 DNA reads as TGTGCCAGCAGTTTCGCCGGGCGAAGCGGGTTCTTC.

CDR3 loop: CASSLGQGSRTQYF. The CDR3 coding sequence is TGTGCCAGCAGTTTAGGACAGGGTAGTCGGACCCAGTACTTC. This rearrangement joins TRBV27 to TRBJ2-5; TRBD1 aligns across 8 bases. J was trimmed by 7 bases and V by 2 bases; bases with no gene match: 6. This CDR3 has 14 amino acids. The germline CDR1 and CDR2 sequences are MNHEY and SMNVEV (reference sequence).

This clone was seen a few times. J is TRBJ2-2 and V is TRBV7-9; TRBD2 might be the D (5 bases). This CDR3 comprises 16 residues. Per germline, CDR1 SEHNR and CDR2 FQNEAQ (reference sequence). V was cut by 5 bases and J by 5 bases, with 18 bases left in between. CDR3 protein: CASSTGVAFWTGELFF. The CDR3 coding sequence is TGTGCCAGCAGCACCGGGGTTGCCTTCTGGACCGGGGAGCTGTTTTTT.

The chain carries TRBV5-1 and TRBJ1-1, with TRBD1 identical over 7 bases. Per the germline V gene, CDR1 is SGHRS and CDR2 is YFSETQ. The V segment lost 4 bases and the J segment 11 bases; nucleotides outside the gene matches: 14. The CDR3 consists of 14 residues. CDR3 protein: CASSVGEGAGGAFF. The CDR3 DNA reads as TGCGCCAGCAGCGTAGGCGAGGGGGCAGGAGGGGCTTTCTTT.

The J gene is TRBJ1-1, the V gene TRBV10-1, with D perhaps TRBD1 (6 bases). Between the trimmed V and J ends, which lost 4 bases and 8 bases, there was a span of 14 bases. Germline V gives CDR1 WNHNN, CDR2 SYGVQD (reference sequence). This CDR3 spans 13 amino acids. CDR3 protein: CASSAEGRGEAFF. In DNA form, the CDR3 reads TGCGCCAGCAGTGCCGAGGGCAGGGGAGAAGCTTTCTTT.

In its sample, this clone was seen a few times. V and J are TRBV7-9 and TRBJ2-1; a possible D gene is TRBD1 (6 bases). Germline assignment: CDR1 SEHNR and CDR2 FQNEAQ (reference sequence). The CDR3 is 11 residues long. V gave up 7 bases and J gave up 8 bases, with 9 bases separating them. The CDR3 reads CASTSGDEQFF. In DNA form, the CDR3 reads TGTGCCAGCACCTCAGGGGATGAGCAGTTCTTC.

The chain recombines TRBV7-9 with TRBJ1-1; no definite D call. This CDR3 is built from 14 residues. Germline CDR1 is SEHNR and CDR2 is FQNEAQ (reference sequence). V lost 5 bases and J 8 bases, leaving 18 bases between the germline ends. The CDR3 DNA sequence: TGTGCCAGCAGCCGAAAAAACCATCTGGACGAAGCTTTCTTT. It codes for CASSRKNHLDEAFF.

In its sample, this clone was seen once. CDR3 sequence reads: CASSPLERGTEAFF. In DNA form, the CDR3 reads TGTGCCAGCTCACCCCTTGAGCGGGGCACTGAAGCTTTCTTT. The chain couples TRBV18 to TRBJ1-1, with D uncertain. This CDR3 is built from 14 residues. Trimming removed 3 bases at V and 4 bases at J, with 12 bases between. CDR1 and CDR2 from the germline V gene are KGHSH and LQKENI.

The V call is TRBV5-1, the J call TRBJ2-7; 8 nucleotides agree with TRBD2. The germline V gene encodes CDR1 SGHRS and CDR2 YFSETQ. The V segment lost 5 bases and the J segment 1 base; nucleotides outside the gene matches: 5. The CDR3 totals 14 residues. The CDR3 DNA sequence: TGCGCCAGCAGAGACGTAGCGGGATCCTACGAGCAGTACTTC. Translated: CASRDVAGSYEQYF.

The chain employs TRBV2 and TRBJ1-5, with D possibly being TRBD1 (5 bases). Germline CDR1 SNHLY, CDR2 FYNNEI. The length of the CDR3 is 17 residues. Trimming removed 4 bases at V and 5 bases at J, with 21 bases between. The chain's CDR3 is CASSGSRGRSIDQPQHF. CDR3 DNA: TGTGCCAGCAGTGGGTCCCGGGGCAGAAGTATCGATCAGCCCCAGCATTTT.

Comment on this clone: At one boundary the junction diverges from the germline segment, which might be a read error. The chain carries TRBV6-1 and TRBJ1-5, with 7 bases matching TRBD1. The CDR3 runs 13 residues. The germline V gene has CDR1 MNHNS and CDR2 SASEGT. The CDR3: CASRGGGGQVMNF. CDR3 bases: TGTGCCAGCAGGGGAGGAGGTGGACAGGTCATGAATTTT.

The V call is TRBV5-1, the J call TRBJ1-3; D call uncertain. CDR1 SGHRS and CDR2 YFSETQ come from the germline V gene. V gave up 2 bases and J gave up 9 bases, with 18 bases separating them. The CDR3 spans 15 residues. The CDR3 DNA sequence: TGCGCCAGCAGCTTAGGCGGACGGGTTGTCGGCACCATATATTTT. Translating gives CASSLGGRVVGTIYF.